This T cell receptor (beta chain) was sequenced in a study of PD-1 blockade in classical Hodgkin lymphoma. The method was immunoSEQ multiplex PCR; TCRdb's version includes in-frame clones alone and lacks a portion of them. The data show just under 100,000 clones, approximately 80% seen once. In germline, CDR1 is SGHRS, CDR2 YFSETQ. This CDR3 spans 14 amino acids. Between the trimmed V and J ends, which lost 3 bases and 0 bases, there was a span of 7 bases. Study findings and constraints: The CD4+ diversity rise by C4D1 was clearest in complete responders.

Turning to this clone: Its cognate antigen is unknown.

In every patient, relapse followed autologous stem cell transplantation, while exposure to brentuximab vedotin differed. The sequence derives from a human donor with classical Hodgkin lymphoma. This specimen was peripheral blood mononuclear cells (PBMCs), taken at baseline. The V gene is TRBV5-1, the J gene TRBJ1-3; D uncertain. The CDR3 sequence: CASSSDLSGNTIYF. The CDR3 DNA reads TGCGCCAGCAGCTCGGACCTCTCTGGAAACACCATATATTTT.